The TCR beta chain under discussion was sequenced for a study of shared clonotypes between healthy human individuals (dated by TCRdb to about 2020). Broadly, across the study: Two women and a few men aged 18 to 49 years were included in the cohort. For each donor, three plates each were used for CD4 naive and CD4 memory, two plates were used for CD8 naive, and one plate was used for CD8 memory. Per donor, leukapheresis produced somewhere between about 0.94 and 9.5 billion PBMCs. To increase sequencing depth and limit assay-specific biases, TCR repertoire library preparation and sequencing were carried out by different laboratories using diverse techniques. To estimate repertoire size and how much clonotypes are shared between individuals, the study performed deep sequencing of blood TCR repertoires from about 5 healthy adults.

For this clone: Its antigen is currently not known. The input lacks base qualities; no much larger clone sits a single base away.

The donors were healthy, HIV-negative adults with no recently reported acute infections or vaccinations. Only Caucasian adults living in Nashville, Tennessee, USA were represented among the donors. CD4+ T cells were enriched by magnetic negative selection, after which naive cells were positively selected on CD45RA and the negative fraction was taken as the memory subset. Blood was obtained by leukapheresis, after which PBMCs were separated by Ficoll-Histopaque density gradient centrifugation and cryopreserved in liquid nitrogen vapor phase. Purity and quantity of every magnetically sorted T cell population were checked by analytical flow cytometry. Genomic DNA was isolated from every sorted fraction and measured by UV absorbance on a Nanodrop 2000c. Using the deep immunoSEQ assay, TCR CDR3 regions were amplified from genomic DNA by multiplex PCR. Genomic DNA extracted from each cell subset was distributed evenly over all wells of several immunoSEQ 96-well plates, and each plate served as one replicate. For sorted subsets, each replicate PCR was loaded with 200 ng genomic DNA, equivalent to 30,000 or so T cell genomes. Purified libraries were measured with a Qubit 3.0 fluorometer, size-checked on a Bioanalyzer 2100, and measured again with the KAPA Library Quantification kit. Every immunoSEQ 96-well plate was sequenced on a dedicated single-read 150-cycle Illumina NextSeq 550 flow cell. The authors' analysis ran thus. Because the immunoSEQ output included only junctional sequences and no quality scores, the filtering could not be the same as the filtering used for full-length reads. To assign V/J genes and CDR3, sequences were annotated against IMGT germline references using PyIR, a Python wrapper for IgBLAST v1.9. Reads were removed for weak V/J assignments (E-value above 1e-6), missing CDR3, stop codons, out-of-frame junctions, or ambiguous translated residues. V3J clonotypes were defined by identical inferred V gene, J gene, and CDR3 amino acid sequence. Percentage overlap between repertoires was calculated by dividing the number of shared unique clonotypes by the size of the smaller repertoire. RTK rarefaction, the Chao1 estimator, and Recon v2.1 estimates of unobserved clonotypes were used to assess repertoire richness. OLGA was used to compute generation probabilities for all TCRbeta clonotypes that the gDNA method yielded from a few donors. What TCRdb holds here is the immuneACCESS table cut down to in-frame rearrangements. Part of the clones is not present; checked against another copy, under half of the missing clones reflect an unresolved V gene, and the others are unexplained. The D gene and trimming were derived from the DNA, and the V and J assignments and clone size from that table. This sample holds some 2,000,000 clones; almost 96% were observed only once. The ten most abundant clones make up roughly 0.13% of the sample.

From cysteine to phenylalanine, the CDR3 is 17 amino acids long. The read is trimmed to its CDR3 DNA, 51 bases read in frame from base 1. Unmatched junction bases come to 13, with V trimmed by 0 bases and J by 5 bases. What the study reported, not specific to this receptor: Sampling was restricted to blood, and TCR repertoires in tissues likely differ from the TCR repertoires found in blood. Higher generation probabilities were observed for clonotypes shared by all four sorted-subset donors than for non-shared clonotypes. Pairwise subsampling led to the expectation that sequencing depth would affect the degree of clonotype sharing among donors. When several donors were compared, the shared fraction of clonotypes was about 5% for naive CD4, approximately 3.5% for naive CD8, 2% to 2.5% for memory CD4, and less than 0.5% for memory CD8. Larger estimated clonotype richness was generally found for naive subsets than for memory subsets. Rarefaction of sorted-subset datasets indicated incomplete sequencing despite the large sequencing depth. Because the study included only a small number of donors, the genetic and exposure-history diversity represented was limited.

The sequencing sample was made of naive CD4+ T cells sorted from blood. The intended sense of this specimen's cell subset or site label: CD45RA+ positively selected. This TCR was sampled from a man younger than 35 in good health. The rearranged segments are TRBV23-1 and TRBJ2-7; a stretch of 7 junction bases matches TRBD1. TRBV23-1 carries the ORF label, with uncertain function. The CDR3 in this case is CASSQSLGQVRANEQYF. The DNA sequence is as follows: TGCGCCAGCAGTCAATCGCTCGGACAGGTTCGTGCCAACGAGCAGTACTTC.